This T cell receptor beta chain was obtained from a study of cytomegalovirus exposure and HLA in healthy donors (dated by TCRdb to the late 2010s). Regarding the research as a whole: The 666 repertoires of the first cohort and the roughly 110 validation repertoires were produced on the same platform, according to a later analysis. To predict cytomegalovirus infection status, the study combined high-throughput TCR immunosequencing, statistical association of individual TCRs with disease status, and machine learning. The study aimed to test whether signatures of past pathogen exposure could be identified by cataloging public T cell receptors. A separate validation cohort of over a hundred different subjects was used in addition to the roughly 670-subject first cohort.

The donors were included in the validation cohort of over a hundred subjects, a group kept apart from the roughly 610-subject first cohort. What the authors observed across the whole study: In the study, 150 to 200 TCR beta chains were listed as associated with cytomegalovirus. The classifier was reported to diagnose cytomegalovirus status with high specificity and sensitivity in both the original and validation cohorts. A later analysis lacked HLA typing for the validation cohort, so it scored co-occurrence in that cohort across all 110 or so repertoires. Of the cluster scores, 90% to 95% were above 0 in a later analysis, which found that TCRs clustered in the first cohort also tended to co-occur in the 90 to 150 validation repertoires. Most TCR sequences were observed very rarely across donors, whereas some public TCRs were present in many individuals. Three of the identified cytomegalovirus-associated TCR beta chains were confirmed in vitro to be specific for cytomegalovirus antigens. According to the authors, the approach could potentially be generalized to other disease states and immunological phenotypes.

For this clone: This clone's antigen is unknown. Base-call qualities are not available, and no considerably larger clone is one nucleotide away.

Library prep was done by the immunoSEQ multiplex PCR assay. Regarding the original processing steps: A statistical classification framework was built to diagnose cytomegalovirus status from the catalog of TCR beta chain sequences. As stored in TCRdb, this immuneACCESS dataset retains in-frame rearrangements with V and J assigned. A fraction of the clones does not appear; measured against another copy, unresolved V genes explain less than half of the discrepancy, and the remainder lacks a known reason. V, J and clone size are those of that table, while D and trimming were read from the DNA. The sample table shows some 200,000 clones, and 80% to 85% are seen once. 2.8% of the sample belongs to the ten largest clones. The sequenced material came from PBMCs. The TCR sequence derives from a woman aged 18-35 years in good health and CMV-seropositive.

The sequenced DNA is TGTGCCAGCAGTTTATCTAGCGGGGTTTCTACAGATACGCAGTATTTT. It specifies CASSLSSGVSTDTQYF. The chain uses TRBV27 and TRBJ2-3; TRBD2 lines up with 8 middle nucleotides. CDR1 and CDR2, per the germline V gene (reference sequence), are MNHEY and SMNVEV. The cysteine opens and the phenylalanine closes a CDR3 of 16 amino acids. The DNA shown is the 48-base CDR3, in frame from base 1. The junction shows trimming of 0 bases on V and 3 bases on J, and the gene matches do not reach 5 bases of it.